Listed here are 6 T cell receptor beta chains from one sample, sequenced in a study of blood T cells in healthy people across ages. A J-beta primer mix and a sample-barcoded 5' primer were used in a second PCR of about 7 to 12 cycles. One entry per CDR3 protein, called by TCRdb with MiXCR from the 5' RACE reads. The data hold about 1,500,000 distinct CDR3 sequences, with about 40% observed a single time. Sample: blood. The receptors were sampled from a woman aged 18 to 35 in good health.

This chain uses TRBV9 with TRBJ2-5; D gene unclear. The germline V and J ends were trimmed by 3 bases and 11 bases, with 26 bases remaining between them. This CDR3 region has 16 residues. Germline V gene data show CDR1 as SGDLS and CDR2 as YYNGEE. The CDR3 loop reads CASSADRAGSYNEQYF. The DNA for the CDR3 is TGTGCCAGCAGCGCAGATCGGGCTGGCTCCTACAATGAGCAGTACTTC.

This clonotype was seen many times. V gene TRBV6-6 combines with J gene TRBJ2-2, with 8 bases that match TRBD2. Germline CDR1 MNHNY, CDR2 SVGAGI (reference sequence). This CDR3 region has 14 residues. V lost 6 bases to trimming and J lost 0 bases; unmatched junction nucleotides: 0. The CDR3 DNA sequence: TGTGCCAGCAGCGGGAGGGCGAACACCGGGGAGCTGTTTTTT. Protein product: CASSGRANTGELFF.

This clonotype appeared a few times. V gene TRBV5-1 combines with J gene TRBJ1-1; TRBD1 might be the D (6 bases). This CDR3 has 14 residues. CDR1 SGHRS and CDR2 YFSETQ come from the germline V gene. V was shortened by 0 bases and J by 5 bases, with 11 bases between the two germline ends. This CDR3 reads CASSLERGWTEAFF. DNA of the CDR3: TGCGCCAGCAGCTTGGAAAGGGGGTGGACTGAAGCTTTCTTT.

This chain uses TRBV4-1 with TRBJ2-7; D possibly corresponds to TRBD2 (5 bases). The CDR3 runs to 15 residues. Germline V gene lookup returns CDR1 MGHRA and CDR2 YSYEKL. Trimming took off 6 bases at V and 1 base at J, with 16 bases between the two ends. Here the CDR3 DNA reads TGCGCCAGCAGAGATAAAGGTTGGGAGTCCTACGAGCAGTACTTC. Translated: CASRDKGWESYEQYF.

This chain connects TRBV28 to TRBJ2-7; 11 bases line up with TRBD1. The CDR3 extends over 15 amino acids. CDR1 is MDHEN, CDR2 SYDVKM, per germline. Losses at the gene ends were 7 bases for V and 7 bases for J; bases not matched to a gene: 12. The chain's CDR3 is CASTSPGQGAREQYF. DNA for the CDR3: TGTGCCAGCACCTCCCCCGGACAGGGGGCGCGAGAGCAGTACTTC.

This clonotype turned up a few times. V is TRBV11-1 and J is TRBJ2-3; 14 positions agree with TRBD2. The CDR3 covers 18 residues. In germline, CDR1 is SGHAT, CDR2 FQDESV (reference sequence). V lost 2 bases, J lost 4 bases, and 8 bases stayed unmatched. In DNA, the CDR3 is TGTGCCAGCAGCTTATCGGGACTAGCGGGAGAGATACCAGATACGCAGTATTTT. This translates into CASSLSGLAGEIPDTQYF. Based on the CDR3 plus reference TRBV11-1 and TRBJ2-3, the full variable domain is EAEVAQSPRYKITEKSQAVAFWCDPISGHATLYWYRQILGQGPELLVQFQDESVVDDSQLPKDRFSAERLKGVDSTLKIQPAELGDSAMYLCASSLSGLAGEIPDTQYFGPGTRLTVL.